One sample yielded the 14 T cell receptor beta chains listed below, sequenced in a study of cytomegalovirus exposure and HLA in healthy donors. The PCR had 60 Vbeta and 13 Jbeta primers. Clones were sequenced by immunoSEQ multiplex PCR, and TCRdb holds only the in-frame ones, with some missing. Of 110,000 to 150,000 clones detected, approximately 80% appear once; the ten largest clones hold approximately 4%. What was sequenced was PBMCs. These receptors were obtained from a man younger than 35 in good health and CMV-seronegative.

The CDR3 sequence: CASSTRQQYSTDTQYF. The CDR3 DNA sequence: TGTGCCAGTAGTACCAGACAGCAATATAGCACAGATACGCAGTATTTT. The V gene is TRBV19, the J gene TRBJ2-3; perhaps TRBD1 as D (5 bases). Trimming took 4 bases from V and 0 from J, leaving 14 bases between them. CDR1 LNHDA and CDR2 SQIVND come from the germline V gene (reference sequence). CDR3 length equals 16 residues.

CDR3 bases: TGTGCCATCAGTGAGTCGGGACAGGGGGTATCTGGGGCCAACGTCCTGACTTTC. Protein: CAISESGQGVSGANVLTF. The gene calls are TRBV10-3 and TRBJ2-6; TRBD1 agrees at 11 bases. The trim removed 0 bases at V and 1 base at J, leaving 2 bases unmatched. Germline V CDR1 and CDR2: ENHRY, SYGVKD. The CDR3 runs to 18 residues.

The chain employs TRBV4-1 and TRBJ2-1; 7 bases fit TRBD2. Per germline, CDR1 MGHRA and CDR2 YSYEKL. V gave up 0 bases and J gave up 7 bases; unmatched junction bases: 6. The CDR3 extends over 15 amino acids. The CDR3 region is CASSQDGGSRNEQFF. CDR3 bases: TGCGCCAGCAGCCAAGACGGCGGGAGTAGGAATGAGCAGTTCTTC.

A single count supports this clone. The J gene is TRBJ2-2, the V gene TRBV6-1; D gene ambiguous. CDR3 length: 15 amino acids. V lost 5 bases and J lost 4, with 14 bases in between. Germline CDR1 reads MNHNS; CDR2 reads SASEGT. In nucleotides, the CDR3 is TGTGCCAGCAGTCTCCGCCCCCCGGGCACCGGGGAGCTGTTTTTT. It yields the protein CASSLRPPGTGELFF.

With regard to this clone: At one boundary the junction diverges from the germline segment, which might be a read error. The CDR3 loop is CASSGGAGRGDTQCF. In DNA, the CDR3 is TGTGCCAGCAGTGGAGGGGCGGGGAGGGGGGATACGCAGTGTTTT. The chain couples TRBV2 to TRBJ2-3; D possibly corresponds to TRBD2 (7 bases). This CDR3 has 15 residues. Germline CDR1 and CDR2: SNHLY and FYNNEI.

The chain is built from TRBV6-1 and TRBJ2-1; possibly TRBD2 for D (5 bases). CDR1 and CDR2 (germline): MNHNS, SASEGT. This CDR3 comprises 16 residues. Trimming pared 3 bases from V and 0 bases from J, leaving 12 bases between. The CDR3 DNA follows: TGTGCCAGCAGTGATCAGCGGCGCAGCTCCTACAATGAGCAGTTCTTC. Translation gives CASSDQRRSSYNEQFF.

V gene TRBV30 combines with J gene TRBJ2-5, with D possibly matching TRBD1 (5 bases). Near its end, the DNA agrees better with TRBJ2-7, so the J call may be wrong. Germline assignment: CDR1 GTSNPN and CDR2 SVGIG (reference sequence). The CDR3 runs 12 residues. CDR3 sequence (DNA): TGTGCCTGGAGTCCAGGGATCTACGAGCAGTACTTC. This gives the protein CAWSPGIYEQYF.

The V call is TRBV5-4, the J call TRBJ2-7; 9 nucleotides agree with TRBD1. Germline V gene lookup returns CDR1 SGHNT and CDR2 YYREEE (reference sequence). The length of the CDR3 is 19 residues. Trimming at V came to 3 bases and at J to 0 bases, leaving 16 bases not matched to a gene. CDR3 coding DNA: TGTGCCAGCAGCTGTACAGGGGGCGACTACGAATGGGGCTCCTACGAGCAGTACTTC. It yields the protein CASSCTGGDYEWGSYEQYF. Full variable domain (remainder filled in from reference TRBV5-4 and TRBJ2-7): ETGVTQSPTHLIKTRGQQVTLRCSSQSGHNTVSWYQQALGQGPQFIFQYYREEENGRGNFPPRFSGLQFPNYSSELNVNALELDDSALYLCASSCTGGDYEWGSYEQYFGPGTRLTVT.

This rearrangement joins TRBV5-1 to TRBJ2-6, with 7 bases identical to TRBD1. After removal of 2 bases from V and 2 bases from J, the junction contained 1 base not matched to a gene. The CDR3 sequence is 15 residues long. The germline CDR1 and CDR2 sequences are SGHRS and YFSETQ. The CDR3 protein is CASSLTGAGANVLTF. The CDR3 region has the DNA TGCGCCAGCAGCTTAACAGGGGCTGGGGCCAACGTCCTGACTTTC.

The chain recombines TRBV9 with TRBJ2-1; maybe TRBD2 (5 bases). V lost 3 bases and J lost 0, with 10 bases in between. Germline V gene sequence: CDR1 SGDLS, CDR2 YYNGEE. CDR3 length: 15 amino acids. CDR3 amino acids: CASSEDLSSYNEQFF. CDR3 sequence (DNA): TGTGCCAGCAGCGAGGACTTGAGCTCCTACAATGAGCAGTTCTTC.

The V call is TRBV7-8, the J call TRBJ2-6; TRBD1 might be the D (5 bases). CDR3 length: 16 residues. In germline, CDR1 is SGHVS, CDR2 FQNEAQ. V lost 5 bases, J lost 4 bases, and 15 bases lay in between. The CDR3 reads CASSPGPGSGANVLTF. The CDR3 region has the DNA TGTGCCAGCAGCCCCGGCCCAGGGTCCGGGGCCAACGTCCTGACTTTC.

This clone has just a few counts. In DNA, the CDR3 is TGTGCCAGCAGCGGGGACAGGGGTACCGGCTACACCTTC. The encoded protein is CASSGDRGTGYTF. V is TRBV2 and J is TRBJ1-2; 10 bases match TRBD1. CDR1 and CDR2 from the germline V gene are SNHLY and FYNNEI. The CDR3 runs 13 residues. With 6 bases clipped from V and 8 bases from J, the junction kept 6 bases outside the gene matches.

V and J are TRBV2 and TRBJ2-5; 7 nucleotides line up with TRBD1. The length of the CDR3 is 15 residues. CDR1 SNHLY and CDR2 FYNNEI come from the germline V gene. V shed 6 bases and J 1 base; nucleotides not matched to a gene: 8. Here the CDR3 reads CASRTETGTQETQYF. For the CDR3, the DNA is TGTGCCAGCAGAACCGAGACAGGGACCCAAGAGACCCAGTACTTC.

The table lists this clone with a count of one. This chain links TRBV10-3 with TRBJ2-1; possibly TRBD1 for D (5 bases). Between the trimmed V and J ends, which lost 4 bases and 0 bases, there was a span of 7 bases. CDR1 and CDR2 (germline): ENHRY, SYGVKD. The length of the CDR3 is 14 residues. The DNA for the CDR3 is TGTGCCATCAGTGCCGACAGCTCCTACAATGAGCAGTTCTTC. It specifies CAISADSSYNEQFF.